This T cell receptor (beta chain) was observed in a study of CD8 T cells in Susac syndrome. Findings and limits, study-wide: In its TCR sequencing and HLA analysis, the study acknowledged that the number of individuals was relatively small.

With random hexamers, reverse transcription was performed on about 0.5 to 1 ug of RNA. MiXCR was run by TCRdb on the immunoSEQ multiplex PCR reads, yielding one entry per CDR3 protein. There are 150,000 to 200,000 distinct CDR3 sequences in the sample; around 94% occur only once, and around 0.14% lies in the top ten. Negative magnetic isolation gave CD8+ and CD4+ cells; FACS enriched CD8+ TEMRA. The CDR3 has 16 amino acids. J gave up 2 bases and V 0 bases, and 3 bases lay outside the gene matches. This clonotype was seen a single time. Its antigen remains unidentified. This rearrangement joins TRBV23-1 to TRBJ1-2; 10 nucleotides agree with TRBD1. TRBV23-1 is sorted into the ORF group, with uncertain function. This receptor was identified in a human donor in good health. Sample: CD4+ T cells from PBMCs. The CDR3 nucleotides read TGCGCCAGCAGTCAATCTGACAGGGGGCGGAACTATGGCTACACCTTC. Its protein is CASSQSDRGRNYGYTF.